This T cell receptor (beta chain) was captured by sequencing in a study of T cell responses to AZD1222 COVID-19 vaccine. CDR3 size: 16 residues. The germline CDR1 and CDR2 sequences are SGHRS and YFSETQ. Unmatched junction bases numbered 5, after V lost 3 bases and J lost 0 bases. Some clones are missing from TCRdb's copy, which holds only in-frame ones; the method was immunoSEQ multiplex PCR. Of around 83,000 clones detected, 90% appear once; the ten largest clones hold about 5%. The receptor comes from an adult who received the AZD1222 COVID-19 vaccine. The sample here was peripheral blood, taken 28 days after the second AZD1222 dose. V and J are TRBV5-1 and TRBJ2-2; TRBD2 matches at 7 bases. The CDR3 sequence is CASSSGTIANTGELFF. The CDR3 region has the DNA TGCGCCAGCAGCTCCGGGACTATCGCGAACACCGGGGAGCTGTTTTTT.